The 14 T cell receptor beta chains below all came from one sample that was sequenced in a study of shared clonotypes between healthy human individuals. Only in-frame clones appear in the TCRdb table, and some are missing; sequencing was by immunoSEQ multiplex PCR. Of hundreds of thousands of clones listed, roughly 72% are singletons. The sequenced sample consisted of memory CD4+ T cells sorted from blood. Subset of the sample: CD45RA-negative fraction. The source of these receptors is a woman between 25 and 40 years old in good health.

The chain recombines TRBV27 with TRBJ2-1; no clear D. Germline V CDR1 and CDR2: MNHEY, SMNVEV (reference sequence). The CDR3 has 15 residues. V gave up 0 bases and J gave up 8 bases, with 14 bases separating them. For the CDR3, the DNA is TGTGCCAGCAGTTTATCGTATCCTAGTCTCCATGAGCAGTTCTTC. It is translated as CASSLSYPSLHEQFF.

The chain links TRBV19 to TRBJ2-2, with TRBD2 identical over 13 bases. The CDR3 spans 18 residues. J lost 2 bases, V lost 4 bases, and 7 bases had no gene match. Germline V gene data show CDR1 as LNHDA and CDR2 as SQIVND (reference sequence). CDR3 in DNA: TGTGCCAGTAGTAGCGGACTAGCGGGAGTAGTTAACACCGGGGAGCTGTTTTTT. Its protein product is CASSSGLAGVVNTGELFF.

This chain connects TRBV6-1 to TRBJ2-1, with 13 nucleotides matching TRBD2. From germline, CDR1 is MNHNS and CDR2 SASEGT. This CDR3 comprises 15 residues. J gave up 6 bases and V 7 bases, and 6 bases lay outside the gene matches. The CDR3 DNA sequence: TGTGCCAGCAAAAGGACTAGCGGGAGTGTCAATGAGCAGTTCTTC. Its translation: CASKRTSGSVNEQFF.

This clone was recorded only once. The gene calls are TRBV13 and TRBJ1-1; 7 bases align to TRBD1. Germline CDR1 and CDR2: PRHDT and FYEKMQ (reference sequence). This CDR3 region has 15 residues. V shed 5 bases and J 0 bases; nucleotides not matched to a gene: 6. The CDR3 nucleotides are TGTGCCAGCAGCCGATCGGGACAGATGAACACTGAAGCTTTCTTT. Its translation is CASSRSGQMNTEAFF.

The J gene is TRBJ1-3, the V gene TRBV7-2, with D tentatively TRBD1 (5 bases). Trimming shortened V by 3 bases and J by 0 bases, and 12 bases separated the two germline ends. Germline values: CDR1 SGHTA, CDR2 FQGNSA. This CDR3 has 16 amino acids. As DNA, the CDR3 is TGTGCCAGCAGCTTGGGGGGATCGGTCTCTGGAAACACCATATATTTT. It codes for CASSLGGSVSGNTIYF.

The V and J genes are TRBV18 and TRBJ2-3, with D tentatively TRBD1 or TRBD2 (5 bases each). CDR1 and CDR2 (germline): KGHSH, LQKENI. CDR3 length equals 16 residues. V gave up 4 bases and J gave up 7 bases, with 21 bases separating them. CDR3 protein: CASSLSGPRNENTQYF. The CDR3 DNA reads as TGTGCCAGCTCACTTTCGGGACCCCGAAATGAAAATACGCAGTATTTT.

The chain uses TRBV7-9 and TRBJ1-1; the match to TRBD1 covers 8 bases. This CDR3 comprises 15 residues. The junction had 6 bases not matched to a gene; V was cut back by 2 bases and J by 4 bases. Germline V gene sequence: CDR1 SEHNR, CDR2 FQNEAQ (reference sequence). DNA of the CDR3: TGTGCCAGCAGCTTACAGGGGGCGCGTTCCACTGAAGCTTTCTTT. As protein: CASSLQGARSTEAFF.

The rearrangement uses TRBV7-2 and TRBJ1-4, with TRBD1 as a possible D gene (5 bases). Germline values: CDR1 SGHTA, CDR2 FQGNSA. Trimming left V 1 base short and J 5 bases short, with 11 bases between. The CDR3 contains 15 residues. The CDR3 DNA sequence: TGTGCCAGCAGCTTAGAGGGGTTACCCAATGAAAAACTGTTTTTT. It translates to CASSLEGLPNEKLFF.

The chain is built from TRBV5-8 and TRBJ2-7; D is unresolved. The CDR3 covers 12 residues. V shed 2 bases and J shed 6 bases, with 9 bases lying between them. Germline V gene sequence: CDR1 SGHTS, CDR2 YDEGEE. In DNA form, the CDR3 reads TGTGCCAGCAGCTTAAGTCCGAGCGAGCAGTACTTC. This translates into CASSLSPSEQYF.

The rearrangement links TRBV7-9 to TRBJ2-7; either TRBD1 or TRBD2 may supply D (5 bases each). The CDR3 is made up of 15 amino acids. V shed 5 bases and J shed 9 bases, with 23 bases lying between them. Looked up from germline, CDR1 is SEHNR and CDR2 is FQNEAQ (reference sequence). The DNA for the CDR3 is TGTGCCAGCAGCGCGCAGACAGTTACGGACTCGGGGCAGTACTTC. Its protein product is CASSAQTVTDSGQYF.

The chain joins TRBV2 to TRBJ2-7; TRBD1 aligns across 7 bases. J was trimmed by 2 bases and V by 6 bases; bases with no gene match: 4. The V gene's germline CDR1 is SNHLY and CDR2 FYNNEI. This CDR3 spans 13 amino acids. This CDR3 is CASRRDSTYEQYF. CDR3 nucleotide sequence: TGTGCCAGCAGACGGGACAGTACCTACGAGCAGTACTTC.

This clone came up once. This chain uses TRBV28 with TRBJ1-2, with 10 bases fitting TRBD1. CDR3 length: 18 amino acids. Looked up from germline, CDR1 is MDHEN and CDR2 is SYDVKM. Trimming took 3 bases from V and 2 from J; bases not matched to a gene: 12. CDR3 nucleotide sequence: TGTGCCAGCAGTTTTCGAACCCGGGGGACAGGGGCCAACTATGGCTACACCTTC. It encodes CASSFRTRGTGANYGYTF.

Regarding this clone: At the DNA level, this CDR3 is encoded by other sequences in the same sample as well. The rearrangement links TRBV18 to TRBJ2-1, with TRBD1 matching over 7 bases. The germline gives CDR1 KGHSH, CDR2 LQKENI. V shed 2 bases, J shed 4 bases, and the junction held 2 bases outside the gene matches. CDR3 length equals 14 residues. The CDR3 protein is CASSPRTGYNEQFF. DNA of the CDR3: TGTGCCAGCTCACCAAGGACAGGTTACAATGAGCAGTTCTTC.

The chain uses TRBV7-2 and TRBJ2-2, with TRBD2 identical over 8 bases. The CDR3 consists of 15 residues. The trim removed 2 bases at V and 3 bases at J, leaving 2 bases unmatched. Germline V gene lookup returns CDR1 SGHTA and CDR2 FQGNSA. CDR3 bases: TGTGCCAGCAGCTTATCGGGAGGGGACACCGGGGAGCTGTTTTTT. Amino acids: CASSLSGGDTGELFF.